This is a list of T cell receptor beta chains from one sample in a study of control samples from healthy donors and cancer patients. Sequenced by immunoSEQ multiplex PCR; TCRdb stores in-frame clones only, minus some. The sample comprises 350,000 to 450,000 clones, over 75% of which are singletons, and over 5.5% rests with the top ten. Sequences were obtained from PBMCs. These receptors all come from a man aged 35 to 55 with head and neck cancer. CDR3s include the opening cysteine and the closing phenylalanine or tryptophan. The D gene is left open where the match is weak. Expanded clones are given a class, and other clones once, few, many or no size at all.

size,J,V,D,DNA,CDR3
NA,TRBJ2-7,TRBV13,NA,TGTGCCAGGTACGGGGGCCCCAGGGGTTACGAGCAGTACTTC,CARYGGPRGYEQYF
once,TRBJ2-2,TRBV7-8,TRBD1,TGTGCCAGCAGCTTAGGGCGGACAGGGGACACCGGGGAGCTGTTTTTT,CASSLGRTGDTGELFF
NA,TRBJ2-3,TRBV28,NA,TGTGCCAGCAGTTCGACCCTTTCTCGCACAGATACGCAGTATTTT,CASSSTLSRTDTQYF
NA,TRBJ2-7,TRBV25-1,NA,TGTGCCAGCAGTGAAGTGCGCCCTATACAGGGAGGCGAGCAGTACTTC,CASSEVRPIQGGEQYF
NA,TRBJ2-1,TRBV7-9,TRBD1,TGTGCCAGCAGCGCGGTGACAGGGCCCCGCAATGAGCAGTTCTTC,CASSAVTGPRNEQFF
NA,TRBJ1-4,TRBV4-1,NA,TGCGCCAGCACGGGTCAGGGTTATGAAAAACTGTTTTTT,CASTGQGYEKLFF
NA,TRBJ2-7,TRBV30,NA,TGTGCCTGGAGGGAGGGGTGGGACGAGCAGTACTTC,CAWREGWDEQYF
NA,TRBJ2-7,TRBV11-2,TRBD1,TGTGCCAGCAGGTCCCCCGGGACAGGGAGGTACGAGCAGTACTTC,CASRSPGTGRYEQYF
NA,TRBJ1-5,TRBV28,NA,TGTGCCAGCTTCGGGGCAAATCAGCCCCAGCATTTT,CASFGANQPQHF
NA,TRBJ2-7,TRBV6-5,TRBD1,TGTGCCAGCAGTTACGCGACAGGGCACTCCTACGAGCAGTACTTC,CASSYATGHSYEQYF
NA,TRBJ2-5,TRBV9,TRBD1,TGTGCCAGCAGCGGTACGGGACAGACCGAGACCCAGTACTTC,CASSGTGQTETQYF
once,TRBJ2-7,TRBV6-5,NA,TGTGCCAGCACGGTGGACCTCCTGGGGGAGCAGTACTTC,CASTVDLLGEQYF
NA,TRBJ2-4,TRBV11-2,NA,TGTGCCAGCAGCTTAGATTCGGTGGCGGAAAACATTCAGTACTTC,CASSLDSVAENIQYF
NA,TRBJ2-5,TRBV19,TRBD1,TGTGCCAGTAGCCGAGCCTGGACAGGGGGTGAAGAGACCCAGTACTTC,CASSRAWTGGEETQYF
NA,TRBJ1-2,TRBV18,TRBD1,TGTGCCAGCTCCCTACCGCGGACAGGGTGGGATGGCTACACCTTC,CASSLPRTGWDGYTF
NA,TRBJ2-7,TRBV7-2,TRBD1,TGTGCCAGCAGCCCCGGATCAGGGGGACCCTACGAGCAGTACTTC,CASSPGSGGPYEQYF
NA,TRBJ1-5,TRBV7-2,NA,TGTGCCAGCAGCTTAATAAGCGCGTCAGGCAATCAGCCCCAGCATTTT,CASSLISASGNQPQHF
NA,TRBJ2-2,TRBV19,NA,TGTGCCACCGCGGGACTTTCGAACACCGGGGAGCTGTTTTTT,CATAGLSNTGELFF
NA,TRBJ2-3,TRBV10-3,NA,TGTGCCATCAGTGAGTCCGGGAGTAACACAGATACGCAGTATTTT,CAISESGSNTDTQYF
once,TRBJ2-7,TRBV9,TRBD2,TGTGCCAGCAGCGTAGCTCGGGGGAGCGGGAGGCAAGACGAGCAGTACTTC,CASSVARGSGRQDEQYF
NA,TRBJ1-6,TRBV19,NA,TGTGCCAGTAGTCCCCGTGGCCTAGGGACACCCCTCCACTTT,CASSPRGLGTPLHF
NA,TRBJ1-4,TRBV6-5,TRBD1,TGTGCCAGCAGCACGACAGGGAATAATGAAAAACTGTTTTTT,CASSTTGNNEKLFF
few,TRBJ1-1,TRBV5-1,NA,TGCGCCAGCAGCTTACAGGGGAACACTGAAGCTTTCTTT,CASSLQGNTEAFF
NA,TRBJ2-5,TRBV7-2,NA,TGTGCCAGCAGCTTCTCAGGTGGGACCCAGTACTTC,CASSFSGGTQYF
NA,TRBJ2-3,TRBV13,TRBD2,TGTGCCAGCAGCTCCCGGCTAGCGGTGAGCACAGATACGCAGTATTTT,CASSSRLAVSTDTQYF
NA,TRBJ1-2,TRBV9,TRBD1,TGTGCCAGCAGCGTAGGGGTGGCGACAGGGGATGGCTACACCTTC,CASSVGVATGDGYTF
few,TRBJ1-6,TRBV16,NA,TGTGCCAGCAGCCAATGGGGCGGACGGGATAATTCACCCCTCCACTTT,CASSQWGGRDNSPLHF
few,TRBJ1-2,TRBV7-3,NA,TGTGCCAGCAGCCTGACTCCCAACTATGGCTACACCTTC,CASSLTPNYGYTF
NA,TRBJ2-1,TRBV5-1,NA,TGCGCCAGCAGCTTGGCAACAGCGGACAATGAGCAGTTCTTC,CASSLATADNEQFF
NA,TRBJ2-7,TRBV15,TRBD1,TGTGCCACCAGCAGAGCGGAGACAGGGGGCTCCTACGAGCAGTACTTC,CATSRAETGGSYEQYF
NA,TRBJ1-5,TRBV12-3/TRBV12-4,TRBD1,TGTGCCAGCAGTGACAGGGAACAGCCCCAGCATTTT,CASSDREQPQHF
NA,TRBJ1-5,TRBV13,TRBD1,TGTGCCAGCGGCCAAGGGGGCGCGGCTCAGCCCCAGCATTTT,CASGQGGAAQPQHF
NA,TRBJ2-5,TRBV19,TRBD2,TGTGCCAGTAGTGCTGCCGGGAGGCAAGAGACCCAGTACTTC,CASSAAGRQETQYF
NA,TRBJ2-3,TRBV6-5,TRBD2,TGTGCCAGCAGCCGAAGCGGGATTAGCACAGATACGCAGTATTTT,CASSRSGISTDTQYF